The 24 T cell receptor beta chains below were found in one sample sequenced in a study of T-cell reconstitution after alpha-beta-depleted transplantation in children. Preparation of the TCRbeta library used unique molecular identifiers. TCRdb used MiXCR to reprocess the PCR reads, holding one entry per CDR3 protein. The sample has fewer than 750,000 distinct CDR3 sequences; roughly 30% are singletons. The sample consisted of PBMCs, taken before TCRalphabeta/CD19-depleted stem cell transplant. The receptors shown here come from a boy younger than two with Wiskott-Aldrich syndrome, due to receive a stem cell transplant.

This chain uses TRBV5-1 with TRBJ1-4, with 7 bases aligning to TRBD1. J gave up 5 bases and V 5 bases, and 6 bases lay outside the gene matches. The length of the CDR3 is 14 residues. Looked up from germline, CDR1 is SGHRS and CDR2 is YFSETQ. Here the CDR3 DNA reads TGCGCCAGCAGTTCCGGGACAGTCAATGAAAAACTGTTTTTT. This encodes CASSSGTVNEKLFF.

The chain employs TRBV12-3 or TRBV12-4 and TRBJ1-2; D may be TRBD1 (5 bases). This CDR3 has 13 residues. V was trimmed by 6 bases and J by 4 bases, leaving 12 bases between them. The CDR3 DNA reads TGTGCCAGCAGCAACAGGCGTCGCTATGGCTACACCTTC. It translates to CASSNRRRYGYTF.

This clonotype has a handful of counts. The rearrangement links TRBV27 to TRBJ2-7, with 8 positions matching TRBD2. Germline trimming cut 0 bases from V and 9 bases from J; bases unmatched to any gene: 7. This CDR3 spans 14 amino acids. CDR1 is MNHEY and CDR2 is SMNVEV in the germline V gene (reference sequence). This chain's CDR3 is CASSLSGLGGAQYF. The CDR3 DNA is TGTGCCAGCAGTTTATCGGGACTAGGAGGTGCGCAGTACTTC.

The J gene is TRBJ2-5, the V gene TRBV6-1; 10 nucleotides match TRBD2. Germline V gives CDR1 MNHNS, CDR2 SASEGT. V was clipped by 6 bases and J by 5 bases; unmatched bases: 6. The CDR3 loop spans 14 amino acids. This chain's CDR3 is CASRLAGVAETQYF. For the CDR3, the DNA is TGTGCCAGCAGGCTAGCGGGAGTTGCGGAGACCCAGTACTTC.

V and J are TRBV20-1 and TRBJ2-5; 9 bases line up with TRBD2. Trimming cost V 6 bases and J 5 bases; bases outside gene matches: 10. CDR1 is DFQATT and CDR2 is SNEGSKA in the germline V gene (reference sequence). The CDR3 has 14 amino acids. CDR3 nucleotides: TGCAGTGCCAGGGGCGGGAGGGCCTTTGAGACCCAGTACTTC. Translated: CSARGGRAFETQYF.

This clonotype has only a few counts. V is TRBV11-2 and J is TRBJ1-3; D not certain. V lost 5 bases and J 11 bases, leaving 22 bases between the germline ends. In germline, CDR1 is SGHAT, CDR2 FQNNGV. The CDR3 has 15 residues. The DNA for the CDR3 is TGTGCCAGCAGCCCCCGTCCTACGGGCACCCACCCCATATATTTT. Amino acid sequence: CASSPRPTGTHPIYF. Complete variable domain (other parts from reference TRBV11-2 and TRBJ1-3): EAGVAQSPRYKIIEKRQSVAFWCNPISGHATLYWYQQILGQGPKLLIQFQNNGVVDDSQLPKDRFSAERLKGVDSTLKIQPAKLEDSAVYLCASSPRPTGTHPIYFGEGSWLTVV.

V gene TRBV5-1 combines with J gene TRBJ2-2, with no clear D. The CDR3 spans 15 residues. The germline CDR1 and CDR2 sequences are SGHRS and YFSETQ. V dropped 4 bases and J dropped 4 bases, with 14 bases sitting between them. The CDR3 nucleotides read TGCGCCAGCAGCCCCTTCGCGTTCGGCACCGGGGAGCTGTTTTTT. Protein sequence: CASSPFAFGTGELFF.

The chain carries TRBV10-2 and TRBJ2-5; TRBD1 matches at 7 bases. The CDR3 loop spans 13 amino acids. CDR1 is WSHSY, CDR2 SAAADI, per germline. V lost 10 bases to trimming and J lost 4 bases; unmatched junction nucleotides: 9. The CDR3 reads CATSLTGVETQYF. In DNA, the CDR3 is TGCGCCACCTCACTTACAGGGGTAGAGACCCAGTACTTC.

In this sample, this clonotype turned up a few times. The chain recombines TRBV7-2 with TRBJ2-1; D not certain. This CDR3 has 14 amino acids. CDR1 is SGHTA and CDR2 is FQGNSA in the germline V gene. The V end was cut by 5 bases, the J end by 6 bases, with 14 bases between. CDR3 nucleotide sequence: TGTGCCAGCAGCCCCAGGCTAGATTCCAATGAGCAGTTCTTC. Its translation: CASSPRLDSNEQFF. The variable domain in full, with the rest retrieved from reference TRBV7-2 and TRBJ2-1, is GAGVSQSPSNKVTEKGKDVELRCDPISGHTALYWYRQSLGQGLEFLIYFQGNSAPDKSGLPSDRFSAERTGGSVSTLTIQRTQQEDSAVYLCASSPRLDSNEQFFGPGTRLTVL.

V gene TRBV20-1 combines with J gene TRBJ2-5, with D uncertain. V lost 2 bases, J lost 5 bases, and 9 bases lay in between. Germline loops: CDR1 DFQATT, CDR2 SNEGSKA (reference sequence). The CDR3 has 12 amino acids. CDR3 sequence: CSARISSETQYF. CDR3 DNA sequence: TGCAGTGCTAGAATTAGCTCGGAGACCCAGTACTTC.

V and J are TRBV4-2 and TRBJ2-7; the D gene is possibly TRBD1 (6 bases). This CDR3 has 15 residues. V shed 1 base and J shed 3 bases, with 13 bases lying between them. Germline V CDR1 and CDR2: LGHNA, YNFKEQ. The CDR3 DNA reads as TGTGCCAGCAGCCAAGTCGCAGGGGCCCTCTACGAGCAGTACTTC. Translated, it gives CASSQVAGALYEQYF.

This clonotype has just one count. The chain is built from TRBV5-1 and TRBJ2-7, with D possibly TRBD2 on 5 matching bases. Germline loops: CDR1 SGHRS, CDR2 YFSETQ. Deletions cut 2 bases from V and 3 bases from J, with 12 bases between. CDR3 length equals 14 residues. For the CDR3, the DNA is TGCGCCAGCAGCTTCGGGGTAGCCAGCTACGAGCAGTACTTC. It specifies CASSFGVASYEQYF.

The V gene is TRBV20-1, the J gene TRBJ2-7, with TRBD2 matching over 11 bases. Looked up from germline, CDR1 is DFQATT and CDR2 is SNEGSKA (reference sequence). This CDR3 is built from 14 residues. After removal of 5 bases from V and 2 bases from J, the junction contained 5 bases not matched to a gene. The CDR3, as DNA: TGCAGTGCTGGTGTAGCGGGAGGGCCCTACGAGCAGTACTTC. Residues: CSAGVAGGPYEQYF.

This chain joins TRBV7-9 and TRBJ2-7; 7 nucleotides align to TRBD1. CDR3 length equals 14 residues. Trimming at V came to 5 bases and at J to 5 bases, leaving 9 bases not matched to a gene. Germline-derived CDR1 and CDR2 are SEHNR and FQNEAQ (reference sequence). CDR3 amino acids: CASSTNRQGHEQYF. CDR3 bases: TGTGCCAGCAGCACCAACCGACAGGGCCACGAGCAGTACTTC.

This rearrangement joins TRBV5-1 to TRBJ1-5, with 7 bases aligning to TRBD1. The trim removed 0 bases at V and 6 bases at J, leaving 3 bases unmatched. The CDR3 is made up of 14 amino acids. Germline V gene sequence: CDR1 SGHRS, CDR2 YFSETQ. CDR3 in amino acids: CASSLAQGVQPQHF. The CDR3 DNA reads TGCGCCAGCAGCTTGGCTCAGGGGGTTCAGCCCCAGCATTTT.

The V call is TRBV2, the J call TRBJ2-1, with 9 bases that match TRBD2. This CDR3 spans 14 amino acids. The V and J ends lost 7 bases and 5 bases, in that order; junction bases with no gene match: 6. From germline, CDR1 is SNHLY and CDR2 FYNNEI. Here the CDR3 DNA reads TGTGCCAGCAACCGAGGACTAGCGAACAATGAGCAGTTCTTC. Amino acid sequence: CASNRGLANNEQFF.

The CDR3 DNA is TGTGCCAGCAGCCAAAGCGGGAGTACCTACAATGAGCAGTTCTTC. It codes for CASSQSGSTYNEQFF. The chain recombines TRBV3-1 with TRBJ2-1; 8 bases are a match to TRBD2. CDR3 length: 15 amino acids. The junction had 2 bases not matched to a gene; V was cut back by 2 bases and J by 2 bases. Germline V gives CDR1 LGHDT, CDR2 YNNKEL (reference sequence).

The table lists this clonotype with a few counts. The V gene is TRBV20-1, the J gene TRBJ2-5; either TRBD1 or TRBD2 may fit D (5 bases each). Germline CDR1 reads DFQATT; CDR2 reads SNEGSKA (reference sequence). This CDR3 is built from 15 residues. The V end was cut by 3 bases, the J end by 5 bases, with 19 bases between. The CDR3 reads CSASFDSGTEETQYF. CDR3 DNA sequence: TGCAGTGCTAGCTTCGATTCAGGGACGGAGGAGACCCAGTACTTC.

Here the CDR3 DNA reads TGCGCCAGCAGCTTATATGACCACGGGGAGCTGTTTTTT. Translation: CASSLYDHGELFF. The chain joins TRBV5-1 to TRBJ2-2; D remains unclear. Germline CDR1 and CDR2: SGHRS and YFSETQ. Trimming left V 2 bases short and J 7 bases short, with 9 bases between. The CDR3 sequence is 13 residues long. Filled out from reference TRBV5-1 and TRBJ2-2, the complete variable domain reads KAGVTQTPRYLIKTRGQQVTLSCSPISGHRSVSWYQQTPGQGLQFLFEYFSETQRNKGNFPGRFSGRQFSNSRSEMNVSTLELGDSALYLCASSLYDHGELFFGEGSRLTVL.

This clonotype came up many times. This chain joins TRBV12-3 or TRBV12-4 and TRBJ2-5; D ambiguous. The CDR3 has 11 residues. V lost 6 bases and J 4 bases, leaving 6 bases between the germline ends. Here the CDR3 reads CASSRRETQYF. DNA for the CDR3: TGTGCCAGCAGCCGTAGAGAGACCCAGTACTTC.

The chain carries TRBV7-2 and TRBJ1-2; TRBD1 agrees at 8 bases. Trimming took 5 bases from V and 8 from J; bases not matched to a gene: 4. CDR1 and CDR2 (germline): SGHTA, FQGNSA. The CDR3 sequence is 12 residues long. CDR3 DNA: TGTGCCAGCAGCAGGACAGGGAGCGGCTACACCTTC. Amino acid sequence: CASSRTGSGYTF.

V gene TRBV7-9 combines with J gene TRBJ2-7; D unclear. Per the germline V gene, CDR1 is SEHNR and CDR2 is FQNEAQ (reference sequence). The germline V and J ends were trimmed by 3 bases and 3 bases, with 9 bases remaining between them. The CDR3 is 13 residues long. CDR3 residues: CASSFDPSYEQYF. The DNA of the CDR3 is TGTGCCAGCAGCTTCGACCCCAGCTACGAGCAGTACTTC.

This rearrangement joins TRBV15 to TRBJ2-3; TRBD1 agrees at 9 bases. Germline values: CDR1 LNHNV, CDR2 YYDKDF (reference sequence). V was pared by 0 bases and J by 4 bases, with 2 bases of the junction left unmatched. This CDR3 is 15 amino acids long. The CDR3 region is CATSREDRGPDTQYF. CDR3 sequence (DNA): TGTGCCACCAGCAGAGAGGACAGGGGACCAGATACGCAGTATTTT.

This sequence joins TRBV30 and TRBJ2-1; tentative D call: TRBD1 (5 bases). V was clipped by 2 bases and J by 10 bases, with 15 bases between them. Germline CDR1 is GTSNPN and CDR2 is SVGIG (reference sequence). The CDR3 loop spans 13 amino acids. CDR3 in amino acids: CAWSRGSLAEQFF. CDR3 bases: TGTGCCTGGAGTAGGGGTAGCCTCGCCGAGCAGTTCTTC.